The 6 T cell receptor beta chains below all came from one sample that was sequenced in a study of blood T cell repertoires in COVID-19. Profiling relied on immunoSEQ multiplex PCR, and the TCRdb table lists in-frame clones only, not all of them. Of 270,000 or so clones in the sample, approximately 89% were seen once. The sample consisted of PBMCs or T cells enriched from blood (not recorded which). The receptors were gathered from a woman in her late teens or twenties who had recovered from COVID-19.

The chain employs TRBV11-2 and TRBJ2-3; 9 bases line up with TRBD2. Germline-derived CDR1 and CDR2 are SGHAT and FQNNGV. V lost 8 bases, J lost 1 base, and 4 bases stayed unmatched. The CDR3 is 14 residues long. Here the CDR3 reads CASQRGAGTDTQYF. The CDR3 DNA sequence: TGTGCCAGCCAGCGGGGGGCGGGCACAGATACGCAGTATTTT.

This clone has a handful of counts. V gene TRBV7-2 combines with J gene TRBJ1-5; TRBD1 matches 7 bases. The CDR3 totals 15 residues. With V trimmed by 1 base and J by 5 bases, 5 bases remained unmatched. Germline V CDR1 and CDR2: SGHTA, FQGNSA. The DNA of the CDR3 is TGTGCCAGCAGCTTAGGGACAGGTCTTTATCAGCCCCAGCATTTT. Its protein product is CASSLGTGLYQPQHF.

V and J are TRBV24-1 and TRBJ2-6; TRBD1 matches 8 bases. Germline lookup yields CDR1 KGHDR and CDR2 SFDVKD. Trimming took 7 bases from V and 2 from J; bases not matched to a gene: 15. The CDR3 totals 19 residues. Written as DNA, the CDR3 is TGTGCCACCAGCGATACAGGGGGGCCCCTGGAGACTGGGGCCAACGTCCTGACTTTC. Its protein is CATSDTGGPLETGANVLTF.

This chain connects TRBV7-2 to TRBJ1-6; a weak D match, TRBD1 (5 bases). Germline V lookup: CDR1 SGHTA, CDR2 FQGNSA. The V end was cut by 2 bases, the J end by 5 bases, with 10 bases between. The CDR3 is 15 amino acids. This CDR3 is CASSLQGTHNSPLHF. The CDR3, as DNA: TGTGCCAGCAGCTTACAGGGAACCCATAATTCACCCCTCCACTTT.

The rearrangement links TRBV2 to TRBJ2-2; 10 bases are shared with TRBD2. Losses at the gene ends were 4 bases for V and 5 bases for J; bases not matched to a gene: 4. The germline CDR1 and CDR2 sequences are SNHLY and FYNNEI. The CDR3 loop spans 15 amino acids. The chain's CDR3 is CASSVLAGTTGELFF. DNA of the CDR3: TGTGCCAGCAGTGTACTAGCGGGGACAACCGGGGAGCTGTTTTTT.

V usage is TRBV25-1 and J usage is TRBJ1-6, with a tentative D call TRBD1 (6 bases). This CDR3 comprises 15 residues. The V gene lost 4 bases and the J gene lost 6 bases, with 13 bases spanning the gap. Germline V gene data show CDR1 as MGHDK and CDR2 as SYGVNS. CDR3 coding DNA: TGTGCCAGCAGTGCTCGGGACACTTTTAATTCACCCCTCCACTTT. Residues: CASSARDTFNSPLHF.